One and the same sample provided the 14 T cell receptor beta chains below, sequenced in a study of blood T cell repertoires in COVID-19. Assay: immunoSEQ multiplex PCR; the TCRdb copy retains only in-frame clones and omits some. The sample lists 55,000 to 80,000 clones, roughly 86% occurring once. Sequenced material: peripheral blood. These receptors were taken from a human donor in a cohort sampled during active COVID-19.

The V gene is TRBV7-2, the J gene TRBJ1-1; D is uncertain. The CDR3 is 17 amino acids. V shed 3 bases and J shed 0 bases, with 17 bases lying between them. In germline, CDR1 is SGHTA, CDR2 FQGNSA. CDR3 region: CASSFAHSRKLNTEAFF. The CDR3 DNA is TGTGCCAGCAGCTTCGCGCATTCCCGCAAGCTGAACACTGAAGCTTTCTTT. The full variable domain, in which reference TRBV7-2 and TRBJ1-1 provide the parts outside the CDR3, is GAGVSQSPSNKVTEKGKDVELRCDPISGHTALYWYRQSLGQGLEFLIYFQGNSAPDKSGLPSDRFSAERTGGSVSTLTIQRTQQEDSAVYLCASSFAHSRKLNTEAFFGQGTRLTVV.

CDR3 sequence: CATLGVSNTEAFF. The CDR3 DNA sequence: TGTGCCACCCTCGGGGTTTCGAACACTGAAGCTTTCTTT. The J gene is TRBJ1-1, the V gene TRBV27; D is ambiguous. The germline V gene encodes CDR1 MNHEY and CDR2 SMNVEV (reference sequence). The CDR3 is made up of 13 amino acids. V lost 10 bases, J lost 1 base, and 13 bases lay in between.

CDR3 DNA sequence: TGTGCCAGCAGAGAGACAGGGGAGGAAGATACGCAGTATTTT. Protein sequence: CASRETGEEDTQYF. The chain has TRBV28 and TRBJ2-3, with TRBD1 matching 8 bases. J gave up 5 bases and V 6 bases, and 7 bases lay outside the gene matches. The germline V gene has CDR1 MDHEN and CDR2 SYDVKM. This CDR3 is 14 amino acids long.

This chain joins TRBV29-1 and TRBJ1-1, with TRBD1 as a possible D gene (5 bases). This CDR3 spans 13 amino acids. Trimming stripped 7 bases from V and 2 bases from J, with 14 bases between. Germline V gives CDR1 SQVTM, CDR2 ANQGSEA. The CDR3 sequence: CSGQGISNTEAFF. The CDR3 nucleotides are TGCAGCGGGCAGGGAATCAGTAACACTGAAGCTTTCTTT.

This chain links TRBV3-1 (or the pseudogene TRBV3-2) with TRBJ1-4; maybe TRBD1 (5 bases). The CDR3 contains 15 residues. Germline loops: CDR1 LGHDT, CDR2 YNNKEL (reference sequence). V dropped 0 bases and J dropped 7 bases, with 12 bases sitting between them. The CDR3 coding sequence is TGTGCCAGCAGCCAAGATCGGGGGGTAGTTGAAAAACTGTTTTTT. This codes for CASSQDRGVVEKLFF.

This clone has a single count. The V gene is TRBV19, the J gene TRBJ1-2, with 8 bases identical to TRBD1. The germline gives CDR1 LNHDA, CDR2 SQIVND (reference sequence). With V trimmed by 9 bases and J by 7 bases, 4 bases remained unmatched. The CDR3 sequence is 11 residues long. This chain's CDR3 is CASRGRGGYTF. CDR3 nucleotides: TGTGCCAGCAGGGGGCGTGGTGGCTACACCTTC.

The chain combines TRBV4-1 with TRBJ2-3, with TRBD2 matching over 9 bases. This CDR3 is built from 18 residues. The V and J ends lost 4 bases and 2 bases, in that order; junction bases with no gene match: 13. Per germline, CDR1 MGHRA and CDR2 YSYEKL. In DNA, the CDR3 is TGCGCCAGCAGCCGACAGCTAGCGGGGTTTCAAGACACAGATACGCAGTATTTT. Residues: CASSRQLAGFQDTDTQYF.

The V gene is TRBV2, the J gene TRBJ1-1; 7 bases match TRBD1. CDR3 size: 14 residues. Germline lookup yields CDR1 SNHLY and CDR2 FYNNEI. V was pared by 4 bases and J by 3 bases, with 5 bases of the junction left unmatched. The CDR3 loop reads CASSVTGPDTEAFF. The CDR3 DNA sequence: TGTGCCAGCAGTGTGACAGGGCCGGACACTGAAGCTTTCTTT. Filled out from reference TRBV2 and TRBJ1-1, the complete variable domain reads EPEVTQTPSHQVTQMGQEVILRCVPISNHLYFYWYRQILGQKVEFLVSFYNNEISEKSEIFDDQFSVERPDGSNFTLKIRSTKLEDSAMYFCASSVTGPDTEAFFGQGTRLTVV.

The V call is TRBV15, the J call TRBJ1-4; TRBD1 aligns across 7 bases. The germline CDR1 and CDR2 sequences are LNHNV and YYDKDF (reference sequence). There are 14 residues in the CDR3. V lost 4 bases and J lost 5; bases outside the gene matches: 4. CDR3 DNA: TGTGCCACCAGCATAGGGACAGTAAATGAAAAACTGTTTTTT. Protein product: CATSIGTVNEKLFF.

V and J are TRBV7-6 and TRBJ1-4, with D perhaps TRBD1 (5 bases). The V gene lost 1 base and the J gene lost 13 bases, with 10 bases spanning the gap. The CDR3 is made up of 12 amino acids. The germline gives CDR1 SGHVS, CDR2 FNYEAQ. CDR3 sequence: CASSLDRLRLFF. Here the CDR3 DNA reads TGTGCCAGCAGCTTAGACAGGCTGAGACTGTTTTTT. The variable domain in full, with the rest retrieved from reference TRBV7-6 and TRBJ1-4, is GAGVSQSPRYKVTKRGQDVALRCDPISGHVSLYWYRQALGQGPEFLTYFNYEAQQDKSGLPNDRFSAERPEGSISTLTIQRTEQRDSAMYRCASSLDRLRLFFGSGTQLSVL.

The chain employs TRBV29-1 and TRBJ2-3; TRBD2 matches 8 bases. The CDR3 runs to 15 residues. Germline V gene lookup returns CDR1 SQVTM and CDR2 ANQGSEA. V shed 1 base, J shed 1 base, and the junction held 4 bases outside the gene matches. The CDR3 loop is CSVEGAAGGTDTQYF. The DNA of the CDR3 is TGCAGCGTTGAAGGAGCAGCGGGGGGCACAGATACGCAGTATTTT.

This chain joins TRBV5-1 and TRBJ2-7; TRBD1 matches 8 bases. The germline gives CDR1 SGHRS, CDR2 YFSETQ. The ends lost 0 bases at V and 2 bases at J; junction bases unmatched: 1. The CDR3 consists of 14 residues. Written as DNA, the CDR3 is TGCGCCAGCAGCTTGGGGACAGGGACCTACGAGCAGTACTTC. Its protein product is CASSLGTGTYEQYF. Using reference TRBV5-1 and TRBJ2-7 for the parts outside the CDR3, the full variable domain is KAGVTQTPRYLIKTRGQQVTLSCSPISGHRSVSWYQQTPGQGLQFLFEYFSETQRNKGNFPGRFSGRQFSNSRSEMNVSTLELGDSALYLCASSLGTGTYEQYFGPGTRLTVT.

This chain uses TRBV11-2 with TRBJ2-5; TRBD2 is a possible D gene (7 bases). This CDR3 spans 16 amino acids. Germline CDR1 and CDR2: SGHAT and FQNNGV. V lost 5 bases to trimming and J lost 2 bases, with 18 bases between them. CDR3 nucleotide sequence: TGTGCCAGCAGCCCCACCAAAGGGGGGGGGCAAGAGACCCAGTACTTC. This gives the protein CASSPTKGGGQETQYF.

The V gene is TRBV5-1, the J gene TRBJ2-7, with 10 positions matching TRBD1. CDR1 and CDR2 (germline): SGHRS, YFSETQ. V gave up 2 bases and J gave up 5 bases; unmatched junction bases: 7. The CDR3 is made up of 15 amino acids. Written as DNA, the CDR3 is TGCGCCAGCAGCTTATTGGGACAGGGGACGAACGAGCAGTACTTC. This sequence encodes CASSLLGQGTNEQYF.